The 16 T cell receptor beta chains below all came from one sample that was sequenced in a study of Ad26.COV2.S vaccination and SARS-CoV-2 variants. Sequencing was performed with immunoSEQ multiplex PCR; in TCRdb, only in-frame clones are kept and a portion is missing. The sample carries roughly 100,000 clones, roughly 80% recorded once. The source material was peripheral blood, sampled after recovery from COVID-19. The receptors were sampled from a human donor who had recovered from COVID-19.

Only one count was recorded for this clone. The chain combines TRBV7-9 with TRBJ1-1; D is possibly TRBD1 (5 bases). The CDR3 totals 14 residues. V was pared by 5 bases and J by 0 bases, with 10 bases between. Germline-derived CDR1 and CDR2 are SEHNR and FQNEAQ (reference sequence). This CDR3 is CASSEGEMNTEAFF. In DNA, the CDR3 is TGTGCCAGCAGCGAAGGGGAAATGAACACTGAAGCTTTCTTT.

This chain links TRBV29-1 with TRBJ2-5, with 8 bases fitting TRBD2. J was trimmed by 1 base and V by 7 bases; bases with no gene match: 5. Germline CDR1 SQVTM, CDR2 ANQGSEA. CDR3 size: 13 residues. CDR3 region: CSEVLAAQETQYF. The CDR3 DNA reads TGCAGCGAGGTACTAGCGGCCCAAGAGACCCAGTACTTC.

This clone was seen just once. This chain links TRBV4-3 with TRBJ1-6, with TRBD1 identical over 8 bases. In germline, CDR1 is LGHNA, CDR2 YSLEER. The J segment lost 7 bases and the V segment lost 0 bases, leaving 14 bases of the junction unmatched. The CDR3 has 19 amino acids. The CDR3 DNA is TGCGCCAGCAGCCAAGATTGGAGACAGGGGAATGGATTCAATTCACCCCTCCACTTT. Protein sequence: CASSQDWRQGNGFNSPLHF.

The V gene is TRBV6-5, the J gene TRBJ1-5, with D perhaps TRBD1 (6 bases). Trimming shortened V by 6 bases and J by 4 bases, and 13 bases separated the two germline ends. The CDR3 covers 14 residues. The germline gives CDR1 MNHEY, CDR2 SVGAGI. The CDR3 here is CASRKGHTNQPQHF. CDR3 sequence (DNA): TGTGCCAGCAGAAAGGGACACACTAATCAGCCCCAGCATTTT.

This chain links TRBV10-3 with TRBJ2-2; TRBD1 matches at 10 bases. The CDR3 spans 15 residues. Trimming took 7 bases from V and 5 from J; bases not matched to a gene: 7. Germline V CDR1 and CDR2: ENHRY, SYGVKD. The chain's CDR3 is CAIMPGTGDTGELFF. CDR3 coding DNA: TGTGCCATCATGCCCGGGACAGGGGATACCGGGGAGCTGTTTTTT.

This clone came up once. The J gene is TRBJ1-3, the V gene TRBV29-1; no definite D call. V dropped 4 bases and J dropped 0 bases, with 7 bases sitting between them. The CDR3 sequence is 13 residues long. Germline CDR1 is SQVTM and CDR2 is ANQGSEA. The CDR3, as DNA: TGCAGCGTTGGCCTGAGCTCTGGAAACACCATATATTTT. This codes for CSVGLSSGNTIYF.

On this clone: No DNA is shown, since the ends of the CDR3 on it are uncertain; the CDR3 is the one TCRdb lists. CDR3 loop: CATSSWGAGSTF. The chain employs TRBV15 and TRBJ1-2. CDR1 and CDR2 (germline): LNHNV, YYDKDF (reference sequence). Both ends counted, the CDR3 spans 12 residues.

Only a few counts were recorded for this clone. This CDR3 is CASSLRSTATDTQYF. The CDR3 DNA reads as TGCGCCAGCAGCTTGAGGAGCACAGCGACCGATACGCAGTATTTT. The rearrangement links TRBV5-1 to TRBJ2-3, with D uncertain. V lost 1 base to trimming and J lost 6 bases, with 15 bases between them. The CDR3 sequence is 15 residues long. In germline, CDR1 is SGHRS, CDR2 YFSETQ. Combining the CDR3 with reference TRBV5-1 and TRBJ2-3 gives the whole variable domain KAGVTQTPRYLIKTRGQQVTLSCSPISGHRSVSWYQQTPGQGLQFLFEYFSETQRNKGNFPGRFSGRQFSNSRSEMNVSTLELGDSALYLCASSLRSTATDTQYFGPGTRLTVL.

CDR3: CASSQILAGGRDTQYF. The CDR3 region has the DNA TGTGCCAGCAGCCAAATACTAGCGGGGGGGCGCGATACGCAGTATTTT. The chain recombines TRBV3-1 (or the pseudogene TRBV3-2) with TRBJ2-3; 13 bases map to TRBD2. V lost 2 bases, J lost 6 bases, and 5 bases stayed unmatched. From germline, CDR1 is LGHDT and CDR2 YNNKEL (reference sequence). The CDR3 covers 16 residues.

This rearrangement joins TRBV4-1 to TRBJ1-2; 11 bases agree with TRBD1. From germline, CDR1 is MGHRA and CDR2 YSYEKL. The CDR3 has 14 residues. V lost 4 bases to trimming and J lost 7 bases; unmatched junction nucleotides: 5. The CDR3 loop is CASSLGQGAPGYTF. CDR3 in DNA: TGCGCCAGCAGCCTTGGACAGGGGGCGCCTGGCTACACCTTC.

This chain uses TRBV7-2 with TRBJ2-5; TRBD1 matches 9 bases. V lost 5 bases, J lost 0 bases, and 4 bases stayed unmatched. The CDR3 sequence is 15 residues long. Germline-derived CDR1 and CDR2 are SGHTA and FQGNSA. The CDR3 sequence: CASSAGDRDQETQYF. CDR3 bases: TGTGCCAGCAGCGCTGGGGACAGGGACCAAGAGACCCAGTACTTC.

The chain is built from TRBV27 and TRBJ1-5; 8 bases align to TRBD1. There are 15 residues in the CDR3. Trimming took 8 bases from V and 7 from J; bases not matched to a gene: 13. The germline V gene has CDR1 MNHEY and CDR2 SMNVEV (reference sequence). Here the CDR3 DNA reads TGTGCCAGCTCGGACACAGGGGGATCCGGGCAGCCCCAGCATTTT. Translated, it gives CASSDTGGSGQPQHF.

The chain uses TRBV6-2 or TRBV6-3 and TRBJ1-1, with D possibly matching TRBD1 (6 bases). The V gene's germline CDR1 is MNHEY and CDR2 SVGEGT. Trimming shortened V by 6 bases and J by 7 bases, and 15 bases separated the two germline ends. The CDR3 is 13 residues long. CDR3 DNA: TGTGCCAGCAGCGGAAGCAGGGGCGGTGAAGCTTTCTTT. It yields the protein CASSGSRGGEAFF.

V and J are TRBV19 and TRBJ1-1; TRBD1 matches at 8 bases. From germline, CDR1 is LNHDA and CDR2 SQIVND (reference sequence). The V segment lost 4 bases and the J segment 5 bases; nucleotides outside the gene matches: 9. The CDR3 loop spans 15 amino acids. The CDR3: CASSSNSGGRTEAFF. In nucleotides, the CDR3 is TGTGCCAGTAGTAGTAACTCAGGGGGCCGAACTGAAGCTTTCTTT.

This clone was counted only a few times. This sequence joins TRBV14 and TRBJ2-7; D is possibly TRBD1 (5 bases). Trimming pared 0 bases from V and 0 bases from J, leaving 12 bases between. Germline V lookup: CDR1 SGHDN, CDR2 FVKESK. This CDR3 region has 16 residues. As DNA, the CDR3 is TGTGCCAGCAGCCAAGATCACAGGATGAGCTCCTACGAGCAGTACTTC. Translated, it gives CASSQDHRMSSYEQYF.

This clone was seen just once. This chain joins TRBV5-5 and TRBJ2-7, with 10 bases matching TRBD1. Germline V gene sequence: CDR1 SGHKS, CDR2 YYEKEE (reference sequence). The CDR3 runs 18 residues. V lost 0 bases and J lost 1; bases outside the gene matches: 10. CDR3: CASSLAGQGIKGSYEQYF. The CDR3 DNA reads TGTGCCAGCAGCTTGGCGGGACAGGGGATTAAGGGGTCCTACGAGCAGTACTTC.